Below are 17 T cell receptor beta chains sequenced from a single sample in a study of control samples from healthy donors and cancer patients. TCRdb keeps only in-frame clones here, not all; method: immunoSEQ multiplex PCR. The sample lists around 71,000 clones, approximately 87% occurring once. Sequences were obtained from PBMCs. These receptors all come from a woman between 45 and 65 years old with head and neck cancer.

The chain couples TRBV7-9 to TRBJ2-5; D tentatively reads TRBD1 or TRBD2 (6 bases each). The CDR3 loop spans 13 amino acids. The germline V and J ends were trimmed by 4 bases and 5 bases, with 11 bases remaining between them. Germline V gene sequence: CDR1 SEHNR, CDR2 FQNEAQ (reference sequence). The CDR3 reads CASSSRGAETQYF. The CDR3 DNA is TGTGCCAGCAGCTCTAGGGGGGCGGAGACCCAGTACTTC.

The chain combines TRBV5-1 with TRBJ2-7; 9 bases match TRBD1. The length of the CDR3 is 13 residues. Germline V gives CDR1 SGHRS, CDR2 YFSETQ. V trimming: 3 bases; J trimming: 6 bases; junction bases outside the gene matches: 4. The chain's CDR3 is CASSWGQGTEQYF. The CDR3 bases are TGCGCCAGCAGCTGGGGACAGGGCACCGAGCAGTACTTC.

This chain links TRBV10-3 with TRBJ2-7; TRBD1 aligns across 8 bases. J lost 0 bases, V lost 4 bases, and 2 bases had no gene match. This CDR3 spans 14 amino acids. CDR1 ENHRY and CDR2 SYGVKD come from the germline V gene. The CDR3 here is CAISGQGFSYEQYF. CDR3 bases: TGTGCCATCAGTGGACAGGGGTTCTCCTACGAGCAGTACTTC.

The chain employs TRBV20-1 and TRBJ1-3; no definite D call. V was cut by 5 bases and J by 4 bases, with 6 bases left in between. The germline V gene has CDR1 DFQATT and CDR2 SNEGSKA (reference sequence). CDR3 size: 11 residues. The chain's CDR3 is CSARSGNTIYF. The CDR3 DNA follows: TGCAGTGCTCGGTCAGGAAACACCATATATTTT.

J is TRBJ1-5 and V is TRBV7-2; TRBD1 matches at 12 bases. Per the germline V gene, CDR1 is SGHTA and CDR2 is FQGNSA. The CDR3 covers 19 residues. V trimming: 1 base; J trimming: 0 bases; junction bases outside the gene matches: 7. CDR3 region: CASSLEGQGASYSNQPQHF. CDR3 DNA sequence: TGTGCCAGCAGCTTAGAGGGACAGGGGGCTTCCTATAGCAATCAGCCCCAGCATTTT. Complete variable domain (other parts from reference TRBV7-2 and TRBJ1-5): GAGVSQSPSNKVTEKGKDVELRCDPISGHTALYWYRQSLGQGLEFLIYFQGNSAPDKSGLPSDRFSAERTGGSVSTLTIQRTQQEDSAVYLCASSLEGQGASYSNQPQHFGDGTRLSIL.

The gene calls are TRBV30 and TRBJ2-3; D is perhaps TRBD2 (6 bases). Germline V gives CDR1 GTSNPN, CDR2 SVGIG (reference sequence). The V and J ends lost 4 bases and 5 bases respectively, with 7 bases between them. The CDR3 spans 11 residues. Here the CDR3 DNA reads TGTGCCTGGAACGGGAGAGATACGCAGTATTTT. Translation: CAWNGRDTQYF.

This sequence joins TRBV18 and TRBJ1-5, with 9 bases identical to TRBD1. CDR3 size: 15 residues. Germline V CDR1 and CDR2: KGHSH, LQKENI. The V segment lost 5 bases and the J segment 6 bases; nucleotides outside the gene matches: 8. In DNA form, the CDR3 reads TGTGCCAGCTCAGGCTCCGGGACAGGGTCTCAGCCCCAGCATTTT. Encoded protein: CASSGSGTGSQPQHF.

This CDR3 is CASSQASGGASTDTQYF. DNA of the CDR3: TGTGCCAGCAGCCAAGCTAGCGGGGGGGCCTCAACAGATACGCAGTATTTT. The chain has TRBV3-1 (or the pseudogene TRBV3-2) and TRBJ2-3, with 12 bases that match TRBD2. Trimming at V came to 1 base and at J to 3 bases, leaving 5 bases not matched to a gene. The CDR3 has 17 amino acids. Germline values: CDR1 LGHDT, CDR2 YNNKEL (reference sequence).

This clone has just one count. V and J are TRBV12-3 or TRBV12-4 and TRBJ1-5; D gene uncertain. Deletions cut 7 bases from V and 10 bases from J, with 11 bases between. This CDR3 is built from 11 residues. The CDR3 DNA reads TGTGCCAGCACTATAGGAGGACCCCAGCATTTT. This gives the protein CASTIGGPQHF.

The chain recombines TRBV2 with TRBJ1-1, with D uncertain. The germline CDR1 and CDR2 sequences are SNHLY and FYNNEI. The CDR3 runs 12 residues. The ends were cut back, 4 bases at V and 5 bases at J, with 8 bases in the middle. The CDR3 sequence: CASSVLGTEAFF. For the CDR3, the DNA is TGTGCCAGCAGTGTGCTAGGGACTGAAGCTTTCTTT.

The chain combines TRBV28 with TRBJ1-1; no definite D call. CDR1 and CDR2 from the germline V gene are MDHEN and SYDVKM. V was trimmed by 6 bases and J by 0 bases, leaving 2 bases between them. The CDR3 extends over 11 amino acids. CDR3 nucleotides: TGTGCCAGCAGGCTGAACACTGAAGCTTTCTTT. Residues: CASRLNTEAFF.

The table lists this clone with a few counts. The chain uses TRBV7-8 and TRBJ2-1, with D possibly being TRBD1 or TRBD2 (5 bases each). This CDR3 has 16 amino acids. Trimming removed 5 bases at V and 7 bases at J, with 21 bases between. Germline-derived CDR1 and CDR2 are SGHVS and FQNEAQ. The CDR3 sequence: CASSPIPSQGENEQFF. In nucleotides, the CDR3 is TGTGCCAGCAGCCCCATACCGTCTCAGGGAGAAAATGAGCAGTTCTTC.

This clone was seen a single time. Here the CDR3 DNA reads TGTGCCAGCAAAGATAGCAATCAGCCCCAGCATTTT. Its translation: CASKDSNQPQHF. This sequence joins TRBV6-5 and TRBJ1-5, with unresolved D. V lost 7 bases and J 0 bases, leaving 4 bases between the germline ends. Germline CDR1 is MNHEY and CDR2 is SVGAGI. The CDR3 consists of 12 residues.

This chain connects TRBV5-5 to TRBJ2-7, with D hard to call. Germline V CDR1 and CDR2: SGHKS, YYEKEE (reference sequence). Trimming pared 0 bases from V and 4 bases from J, leaving 11 bases between. The CDR3 totals 14 residues. The CDR3 loop is CASSLDMSWYEQYF. The CDR3 bases are TGTGCCAGCAGCTTGGATATGTCGTGGTACGAGCAGTACTTC.

The chain employs TRBV4-1 and TRBJ2-3; no definite D call. V was shortened by 0 bases and J by 3 bases, with 10 bases between the two germline ends. CDR1 is MGHRA and CDR2 is YSYEKL in the germline V gene. The CDR3 length is 15 residues. The CDR3 coding sequence is TGCGCCAGCAGCCAAGAGGGCAGAAGAACAGATACGCAGTATTTT. Translated: CASSQEGRRTDTQYF.

The chain is built from TRBV28 and TRBJ1-6, with a possible D match to TRBD1 (6 bases). V lost 5 bases to trimming and J lost 9 bases, with 20 bases between them. The CDR3 is 16 residues long. Germline V gives CDR1 MDHEN, CDR2 SYDVKM. In DNA, the CDR3 is TGTGCCAGCAGTCCACAGGGAGGCAGGCGTCGTTCACCCCTCCACTTT. Protein sequence: CASSPQGGRRRSPLHF. The full variable domain, in which reference TRBV28 and TRBJ1-6 provide the parts outside the CDR3, is DVKVTQSSRYLVKRTGEKVFLECVQDMDHENMFWYRQDPGLGLRLIYFSYDVKMKEKGDIPEGYSVSREKKERFSLILESASTNQTSMYLCASSPQGGRRRSPLHFGNGTRLTVT.

The rearrangement joins TRBV18 to TRBJ2-2; D gene unclear. V lost 2 bases to trimming and J lost 0 bases, with 7 bases between them. The CDR3 runs 15 residues. Germline assignment: CDR1 KGHSH and CDR2 LQKENI. The DNA of the CDR3 is TGTGCCAGCTCACCATCACGCACGAACACCGGGGAGCTGTTTTTT. This codes for CASSPSRTNTGELFF.